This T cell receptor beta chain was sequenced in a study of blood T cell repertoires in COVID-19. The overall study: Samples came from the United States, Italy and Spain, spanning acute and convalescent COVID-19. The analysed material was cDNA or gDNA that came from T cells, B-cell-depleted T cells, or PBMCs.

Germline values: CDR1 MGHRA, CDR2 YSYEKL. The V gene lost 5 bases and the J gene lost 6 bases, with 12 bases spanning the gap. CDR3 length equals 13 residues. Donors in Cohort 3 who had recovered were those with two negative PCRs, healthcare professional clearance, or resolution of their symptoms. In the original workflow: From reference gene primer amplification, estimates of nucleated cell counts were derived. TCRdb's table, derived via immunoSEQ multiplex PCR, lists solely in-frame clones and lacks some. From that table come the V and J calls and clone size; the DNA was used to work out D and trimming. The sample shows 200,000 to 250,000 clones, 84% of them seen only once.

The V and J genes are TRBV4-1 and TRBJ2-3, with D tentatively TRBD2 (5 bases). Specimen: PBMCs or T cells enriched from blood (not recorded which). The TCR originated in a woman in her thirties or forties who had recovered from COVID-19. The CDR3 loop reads CASSESLADTQYF. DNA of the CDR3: TGCGCCAGCAGCGAATCGTTAGCGGATACGCAGTATTTT.